This TCR beta chain came from a study of tumor-infiltrating lymphocytes in primary liver carcinoma. Germline DNA was also extracted, and blood RNA was taken from unsorted whole blood. The CDR3 contains 18 residues. The germline V gene has CDR1 SGHNT and CDR2 YYREEE (reference sequence). Losses at the gene ends were 0 bases for V and 0 bases for J; bases not matched to a gene: 3. Using a constant-region primer together with ProtoScript II reverse transcriptase, TCR beta cDNA was made from 450 to 600 ng of total RNA. Amplification in three nested multiplex PCR rounds with slightly modified ARM-PCR gave rise to TCR beta libraries. Amplification in the first two PCR rounds was performed using TRBV1-TRBV30 forward primers and a C-beta reverse primer for 10 cycles each. Using its own MiXCR run on the multiplex PCR reads, TCRdb lists one record per CDR3 protein. The sample includes over 250,000 distinct CDR3 sequences, 50% to 75% of them seen just once.

Material: peripheral blood. The rearrangement links TRBV5-4 to TRBJ1-6; 10 nucleotides agree with TRBD1. The TCR originated in a woman aged 25 to 45 with primary liver carcinoma and hepatitis B virus infection. Here the CDR3 reads CASSLGQGAFSYNSPLHF. The CDR3 DNA follows: TGTGCCAGCAGCTTGGGACAGGGGGCATTCTCCTATAATTCACCCCTCCACTTT. Looking up the rest from reference TRBV5-4 and TRBJ1-6 gives the full variable domain: ETGVTQSPTHLIKTRGQQVTLRCSSQSGHNTVSWYQQALGQGPQFIFQYYREEENGRGNFPPRFSGLQFPNYSSELNVNALELDDSALYLCASSLGQGAFSYNSPLHFGNGTRLTVT.